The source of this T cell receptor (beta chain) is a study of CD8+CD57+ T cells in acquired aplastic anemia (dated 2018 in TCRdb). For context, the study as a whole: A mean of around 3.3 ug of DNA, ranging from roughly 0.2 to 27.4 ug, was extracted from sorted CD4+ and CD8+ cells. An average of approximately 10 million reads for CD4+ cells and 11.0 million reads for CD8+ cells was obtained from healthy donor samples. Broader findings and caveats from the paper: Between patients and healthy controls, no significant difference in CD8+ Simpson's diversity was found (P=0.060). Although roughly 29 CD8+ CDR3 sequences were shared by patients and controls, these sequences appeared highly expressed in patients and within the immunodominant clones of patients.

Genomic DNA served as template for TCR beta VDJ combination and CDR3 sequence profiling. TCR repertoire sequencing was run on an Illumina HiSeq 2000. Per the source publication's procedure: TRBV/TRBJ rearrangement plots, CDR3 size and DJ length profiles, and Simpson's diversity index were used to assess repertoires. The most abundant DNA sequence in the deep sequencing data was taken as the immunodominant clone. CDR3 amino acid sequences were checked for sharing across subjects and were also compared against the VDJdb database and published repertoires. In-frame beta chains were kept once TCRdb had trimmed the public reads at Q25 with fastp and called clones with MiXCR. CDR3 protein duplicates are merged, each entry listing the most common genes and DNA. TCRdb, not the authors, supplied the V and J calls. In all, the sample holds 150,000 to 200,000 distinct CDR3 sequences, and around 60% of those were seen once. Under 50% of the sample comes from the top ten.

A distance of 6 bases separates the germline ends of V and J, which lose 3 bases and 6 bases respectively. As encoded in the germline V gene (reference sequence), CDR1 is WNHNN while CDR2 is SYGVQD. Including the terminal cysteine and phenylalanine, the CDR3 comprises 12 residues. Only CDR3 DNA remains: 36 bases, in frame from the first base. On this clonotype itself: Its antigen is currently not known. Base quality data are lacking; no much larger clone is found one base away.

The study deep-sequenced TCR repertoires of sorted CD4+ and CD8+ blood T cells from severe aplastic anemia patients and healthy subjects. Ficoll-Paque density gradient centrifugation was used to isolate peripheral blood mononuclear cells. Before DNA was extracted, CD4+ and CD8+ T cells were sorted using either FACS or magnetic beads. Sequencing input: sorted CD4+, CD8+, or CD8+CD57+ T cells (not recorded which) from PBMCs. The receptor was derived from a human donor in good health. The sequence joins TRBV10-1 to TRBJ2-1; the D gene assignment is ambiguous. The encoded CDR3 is CASSDFLNEQFF. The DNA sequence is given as TGCGCCAGCAGTGACTTCCTCAATGAGCAGTTCTTC.